This paragraph reports one T cell receptor (beta chain). This clone was counted a single time. This receptor's antigen is unknown. Per-nucleotide qualities are absent, and no much larger clonotype sits a single base away. Library creation used the immunoSEQ multiplex PCR assay. TCRdb holds this immuneACCESS table with in-frame rearrangements only. Some clones are missing; in checked studies, unresolved V genes explain under half, and the rest has no known cause. In all, the sample holds tens of thousands of clones, and 93% of those were seen once. Approximately 2.4% of the sample goes to the ten largest clones. These data belong to a study of T cell changes during pregnancy in multiple sclerosis (dated by TCRdb to about 2019). In terms of the full investigation: In women with multiple sclerosis, the researchers looked at how the T cell repertoire shifted as pregnancy progressed.

Via the germline V gene, CDR1 is SGHTA and CDR2 FQGNSA. Taken from cysteine to phenylalanine, the CDR3 has 13 residues. The retained sequence is limited to the CDR3, 39 bases, with the frame set at the first base. V lost 5 bases and J lost 2 bases; the stretch between them is 8 bases long. The sequences come from peripheral blood, collected in the second trimester of pregnancy. Recombination linked TRBV7-2 to TRBJ2-3; TRBD1 is a weak D gene call, 5 bases matching. The TCR comes from a female donor with multiple sclerosis, enrolled in a pregnancy study. The DNA reads TGTGCCAGCAGCCAACAGGTCACAGATACGCAGTATTTT. This gives the protein CASSQQVTDTQYF.